These T cell receptor beta chains were read from a single sample in a study. MiXCR, applied by TCRdb to the 5' RACE reads, yields one record per CDR3 protein. The data show about 43,000 distinct CDR3 sequences, more than 20% seen once. The sequenced material came from Tregs sorted from a lymph node. These receptors originate from a female donor with breast cancer. Each CDR3 is given without its conserved first and last residue. Fields, in order: J gene, clone size, V gene, CDR3 protein. Size tells how often a clone was seen (once, few, many) or the class of an expanded clone, and some rows leave it out.

J gene: TRBJ2-3; clone size: many; V gene: TRBV6-1; CDR3 protein: ASCLDAGGDTQY
J gene: TRBJ2-7; clone size: -; V gene: TRBV7-9; CDR3 protein: ASSLALIGFEQY
J gene: TRBJ2-7; clone size: -; V gene: TRBV2; CDR3 protein: ASFRAGGYEQY
J gene: TRBJ1-1; clone size: few; V gene: TRBV27; CDR3 protein: ASSLRGVTEAF
J gene: TRBJ2-2; clone size: -; V gene: TRBV11-2; CDR3 protein: ASNSGRPTNTGELF
J gene: TRBJ2-5; clone size: -; V gene: TRBV5-1; CDR3 protein: ASSRISGQQETQY
J gene: TRBJ1-2; clone size: few; V gene: TRBV12-3/TRBV12-4; CDR3 protein: ASSPGTIHGYT
J gene: TRBJ1-4; clone size: few; V gene: TRBV30; CDR3 protein: AWTPSWGTTNEKLF
J gene: TRBJ1-5; clone size: few; V gene: TRBV20-1; CDR3 protein: SARTGGYTQPQH
J gene: TRBJ1-1; clone size: few; V gene: TRBV4-2; CDR3 protein: ASRATANTEAF
J gene: TRBJ2-7; clone size: medium-sized; V gene: TRBV6-5; CDR3 protein: ASSYPGQGYEQY
J gene: TRBJ2-5; clone size: few; V gene: TRBV5-1; CDR3 protein: ASSTGQGGGETQY
J gene: TRBJ1-2; clone size: many; V gene: TRBV12-3/TRBV12-4; CDR3 protein: ASSLGRGYT
J gene: TRBJ2-5; clone size: -; V gene: TRBV12-3/TRBV12-4; CDR3 protein: ASSTRKRAGDPETQY
J gene: TRBJ1-2; clone size: -; V gene: TRBV20-1; CDR3 protein: SARDRATGAYEGYT
J gene: TRBJ2-1; clone size: -; V gene: TRBV27; CDR3 protein: ASSYAGRAFDEQF
J gene: TRBJ1-1; clone size: -; V gene: TRBV4-1; CDR3 protein: ASSQAPTGGEAF
J gene: TRBJ2-5; clone size: few; V gene: TRBV27; CDR3 protein: ASSPKVFGLAGGRETQY
J gene: TRBJ1-2; clone size: many; V gene: TRBV9; CDR3 protein: ASSASDWDSDYGYT
J gene: TRBJ2-3; clone size: -; V gene: TRBV20-1; CDR3 protein: SASARQGLSTDTQY